This TCR beta chain appears in the sequencing data of a study of T cell clones after liver transplantation (dated by TCRdb to 2018 to 2020). About the study as a whole: The samples were obtained from ITN030ST, a randomized trial that attempted immunosuppression withdrawal within 2 years after liver transplantation. Donor-reactive T cell clones were identified using TCRbeta sequencing after a pre-transplant mixed lymphocyte reaction and were then followed in post-transplant blood. Third party-reactive TCRbeta sequences from pre-transplant MLRs were also identified as an antigen-independent comparator for donor-reactive sequences. Of the eight recipients, three were HCV-positive, while the remaining recipients had been transplanted for non-autoimmune, non-viral indications. The subjects received no induction therapy and were kept on standard immunosuppression until randomization at 12-24 months post-transplant. Tolerance was defined as complete withdrawal of immunosuppression for at least one year without a rise in liver enzymes beyond twice the upper limit of normal. Blood samples were collected pre-transplant, pre-randomization before withdrawal, and post-randomization after either complete withdrawal or failed withdrawal. A cohort of 8 liver transplant recipients was studied, of whom 3 were classified as tolerant and 5 as non-tolerant.

The CDR3 covers 14 residues, taking in both the cysteine and the phenylalanine. Only CDR3 DNA is held: 42 bases, read in frame from base 1. CDR1 and CDR2, per the germline V gene, are SGHTA and FQGNSA. Unmatched junction bases come to 4, with V trimmed by 1 base and J by 8 bases. Comments on this clone: Its specific antigen is unknown. Per-base quality was not reported, and no clone a single base away is much larger than it.

Broader findings and caveats from the paper: After accounting for repertoire turnover, donor-reactive detection was significantly reduced in 7 of 8 subjects for CD4 and 8 of 8 for CD8. The decline in donor-reactive sequences exceeded the decline in third party-reactive sequences, suggesting partial antigen-specific deletion that was unrelated to withdrawal success. The conclusions were considered preliminary, being limited by small, heterogeneous patient numbers and non-standardized post-transplant time points. Low numbers of available donor cells limited the measurable donor-reactive repertoire in a couple of subjects. A significant post-transplant decrease in circulating donor-reactive CD4 TCRbeta sequences was observed in most of the 8 subjects, irrespective of tolerance or HCV status. Because allograft tissue specimens were not available, migration of donor-reactive T cells into the graft, rather than deletion, may have occurred.

High-throughput TCRbeta CDR3 sequencing of frozen genomic DNA was performed by immunoSEQ, with PCR amplification, mapping, bias correction and internal controls included. For the original study's pipeline: Only productive rearrangements were retained, and each unique TCRbeta sequence was defined by its CDR3 nucleotide sequence together with its V and J gene. For classification of a sequence as donor-reactive, at least 5-fold expansion in CFSE-low cells relative to unstimulated pre-transplant cells and a frequency of at least 0.01% were required. Per-subject minimum frequency thresholds, based on the lowest-template unstimulated sample, ensured at least 90% detection power. Jensen-Shannon divergence between the top 1000 TCRbeta sequences post- versus pre-transplant served as the measure of repertoire turnover. Two-sided Fisher's exact tests were used to test for changes in the detection of donor-reactive sequences. Here the immuneACCESS table is served through TCRdb, limited to in-frame sequences with V and J called. Missing clones are a known gap in these copies; in checked studies unresolved V genes cover under half, and the rest lacks a known reason. That table gives V, J and clone size, and the DNA gave D and trimming. Across this sample there are some 70,000 clones, with over 70% seen only once. Roughly 0.54% of the sample is held by the ten biggest clonotypes.

Read against the paper, the sample's time point label means: pre-transplant. Thawed unstimulated PBMCs were stained for CD3, CD4 and CD8 and FACS-sorted into CD3+CD4+ and CD3+CD8+ populations. All 8 studied subjects were randomized to immunosuppression withdrawal. Genomic DNA was isolated with the Qiagen DNeasy Blood and Tissue Kit. The V and J segments used are TRBV7-2 and TRBJ1-4, with 7 bases matching TRBD1. The receptor was derived from a human donor who received a liver transplant. The source material was CD4+ T cells from blood, sampled before liver transplant. The CDR3 region reads CASSLVGGREKLFF. The DNA sequence reads TGTGCCAGCAGCTTAGTAGGGGGCAGAGAAAAACTGTTTTTT. The entire variable domain, with the stretches around the CDR3 drawn from the reference TRBV7-2 and TRBJ1-4 proteins, is GAGVSQSPSNKVTEKGKDVELRCDPISGHTALYWYRQSLGQGLEFLIYFQGNSAPDKSGLPSDRFSAERTGGSVSTLTIQRTQQEDSAVYLCASSLVGGREKLFFGSGTQLSVL.